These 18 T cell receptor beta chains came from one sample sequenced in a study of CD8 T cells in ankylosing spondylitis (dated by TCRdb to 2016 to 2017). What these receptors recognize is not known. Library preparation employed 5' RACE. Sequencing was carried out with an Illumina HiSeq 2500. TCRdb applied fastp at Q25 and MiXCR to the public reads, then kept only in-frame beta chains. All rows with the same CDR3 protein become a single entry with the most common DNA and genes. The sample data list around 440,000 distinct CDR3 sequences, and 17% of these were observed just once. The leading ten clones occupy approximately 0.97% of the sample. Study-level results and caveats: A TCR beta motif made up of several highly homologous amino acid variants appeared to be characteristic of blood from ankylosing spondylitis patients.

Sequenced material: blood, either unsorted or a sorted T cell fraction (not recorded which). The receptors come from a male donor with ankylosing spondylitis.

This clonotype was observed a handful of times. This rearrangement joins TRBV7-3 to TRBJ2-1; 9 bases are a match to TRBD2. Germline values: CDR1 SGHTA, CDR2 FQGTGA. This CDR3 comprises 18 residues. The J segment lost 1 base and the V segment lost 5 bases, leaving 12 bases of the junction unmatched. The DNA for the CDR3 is TGTGCCAGCAGCCCGCAAGGGGGGGGACTAGCTTCCTACAATGAGCAGTTCTTC. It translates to CASSPQGGGLASYNEQFF.

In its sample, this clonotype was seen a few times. CDR3 DNA: TGTGCCAGCAGTTTAGAGGGGGGAACGAATCAGCCCCAGCATTTT. It yields the protein CASSLEGGTNQPQHF. This chain joins TRBV12-3 or TRBV12-4 and TRBJ1-5; tentatively, D is TRBD1 (6 bases). With 1 base removed from V and 4 bases from J, the gap between germline ends came to 11 bases. This CDR3 contains 15 residues.

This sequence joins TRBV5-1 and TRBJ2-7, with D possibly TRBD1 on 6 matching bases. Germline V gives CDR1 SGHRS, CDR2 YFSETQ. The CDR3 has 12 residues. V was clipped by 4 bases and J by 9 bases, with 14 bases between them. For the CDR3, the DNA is TGCGCCAGCAGCCATAAACTCAGGGGGCAGTACTTC. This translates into CASSHKLRGQYF.

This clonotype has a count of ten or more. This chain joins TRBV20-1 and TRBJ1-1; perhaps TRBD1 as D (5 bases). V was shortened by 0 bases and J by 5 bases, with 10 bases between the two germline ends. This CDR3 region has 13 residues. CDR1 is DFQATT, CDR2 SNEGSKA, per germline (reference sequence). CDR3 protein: CSARDPAGTEAFF. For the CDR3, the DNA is TGCAGTGCTAGAGATCCTGCAGGGACTGAAGCTTTCTTT.

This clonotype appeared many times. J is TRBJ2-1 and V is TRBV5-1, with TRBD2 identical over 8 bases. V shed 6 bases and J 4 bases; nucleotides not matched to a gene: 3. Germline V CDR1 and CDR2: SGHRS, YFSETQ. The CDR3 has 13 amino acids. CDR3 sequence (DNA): TGCGCCAGCACCCTAGCGGGTTACAATGAGCAGTTCTTC. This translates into CASTLAGYNEQFF.

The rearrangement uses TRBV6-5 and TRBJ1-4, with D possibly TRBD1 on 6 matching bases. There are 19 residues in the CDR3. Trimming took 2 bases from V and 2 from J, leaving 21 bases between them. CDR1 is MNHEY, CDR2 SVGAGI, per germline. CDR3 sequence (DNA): TGTGCCAGCAGTTACACAGAACCCCACAACAGGGATACTAATGAAAAACTGTTTTTT. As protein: CASSYTEPHNRDTNEKLFF.

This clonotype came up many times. The CDR3 loop is CSARIRGGTGELFF. The CDR3 DNA is TGCAGTGCTAGGATAAGGGGGGGGACCGGGGAGCTGTTTTTT. The gene calls are TRBV20-1 and TRBJ2-2; D might be TRBD2 (7 bases). Trimming stripped 3 bases from V and 5 bases from J, with 13 bases between. CDR3 size: 14 residues. CDR1 and CDR2 (germline): DFQATT, SNEGSKA (reference sequence).

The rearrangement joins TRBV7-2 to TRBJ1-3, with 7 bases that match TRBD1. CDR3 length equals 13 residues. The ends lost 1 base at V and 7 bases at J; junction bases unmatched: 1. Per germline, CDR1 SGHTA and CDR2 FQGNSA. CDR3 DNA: TGTGCCAGCAGCTTAGTCAGGGGGAACACCATATATTTT. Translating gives CASSLVRGNTIYF.

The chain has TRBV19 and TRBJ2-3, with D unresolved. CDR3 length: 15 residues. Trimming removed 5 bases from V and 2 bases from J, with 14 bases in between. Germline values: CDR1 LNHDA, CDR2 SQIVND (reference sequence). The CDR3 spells CASSPAGLDTDTQYF. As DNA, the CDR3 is TGTGCCAGTAGTCCCGCCGGTCTGGACACAGATACGCAGTATTTT.

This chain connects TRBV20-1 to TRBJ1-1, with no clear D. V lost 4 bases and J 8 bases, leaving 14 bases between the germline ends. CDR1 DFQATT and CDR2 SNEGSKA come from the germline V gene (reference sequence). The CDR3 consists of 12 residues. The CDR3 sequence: CSAKDKMTEAFF. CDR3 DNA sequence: TGCAGTGCTAAAGATAAGATGACGGAAGCTTTCTTT.

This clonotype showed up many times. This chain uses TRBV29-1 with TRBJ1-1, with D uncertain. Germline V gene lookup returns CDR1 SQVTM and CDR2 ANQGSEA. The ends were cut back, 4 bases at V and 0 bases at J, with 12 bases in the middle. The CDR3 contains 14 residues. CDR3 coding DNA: TGCAGCGTTGGCGACATGGGAGTGAACACTGAAGCTTTCTTT. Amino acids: CSVGDMGVNTEAFF.

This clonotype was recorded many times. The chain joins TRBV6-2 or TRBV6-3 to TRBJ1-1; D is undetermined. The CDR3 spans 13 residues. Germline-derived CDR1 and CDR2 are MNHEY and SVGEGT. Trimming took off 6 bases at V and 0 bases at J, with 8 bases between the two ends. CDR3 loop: CASSQLVNTEAFF. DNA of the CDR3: TGTGCCAGCAGCCAACTGGTGAACACTGAAGCTTTCTTT.

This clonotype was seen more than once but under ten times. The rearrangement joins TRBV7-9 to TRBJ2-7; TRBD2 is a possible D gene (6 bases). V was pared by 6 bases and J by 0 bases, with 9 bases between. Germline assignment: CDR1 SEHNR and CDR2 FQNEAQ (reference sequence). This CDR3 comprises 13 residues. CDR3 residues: CASRRDFSYEQYF. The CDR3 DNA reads TGTGCCAGCAGGCGGGATTTCTCCTACGAGCAGTACTTC.

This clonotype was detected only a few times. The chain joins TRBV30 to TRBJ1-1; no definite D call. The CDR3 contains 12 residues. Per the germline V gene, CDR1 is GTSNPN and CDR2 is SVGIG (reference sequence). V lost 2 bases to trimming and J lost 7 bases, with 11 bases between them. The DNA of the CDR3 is TGTGCCTGGAGTCCCCGGACCTATGAAGCTTTCTTT. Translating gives CAWSPRTYEAFF.

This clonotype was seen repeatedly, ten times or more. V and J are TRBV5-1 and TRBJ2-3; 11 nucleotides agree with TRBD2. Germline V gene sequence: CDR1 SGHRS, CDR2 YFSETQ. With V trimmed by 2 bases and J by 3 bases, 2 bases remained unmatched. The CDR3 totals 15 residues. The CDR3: CASSFRLAGTDTQYF. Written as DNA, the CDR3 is TGCGCCAGCAGCTTCCGACTAGCGGGAACAGATACGCAGTATTTT.

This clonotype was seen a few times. CDR3 bases: TGTGCCAGCAGTTGGGGACAGGGGAGGGGAAAACTGTTTTTT. This encodes CASSWGQGRGKLFF. J is TRBJ1-4 and V is TRBV27; TRBD1 matches 10 bases. V shed 4 bases, J shed 10 bases, and the junction held 6 bases outside the gene matches. Germline V gives CDR1 MNHEY, CDR2 SMNVEV (reference sequence). The CDR3 runs 14 residues.

CDR3 protein: CASSPGQGYGNIQYF. CDR3 DNA sequence: TGCGCCAGCAGCCCCGGACAGGGGTACGGAAACATTCAGTACTTC. The rearrangement links TRBV5-1 to TRBJ2-4; 9 nucleotides match TRBD1. This CDR3 comprises 15 residues. The germline V gene has CDR1 SGHRS and CDR2 YFSETQ. V gave up 4 bases and J gave up 6 bases; unmatched junction bases: 8.

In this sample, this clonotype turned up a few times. This chain's CDR3 is CAISGPDGGTTEAFF. The CDR3 DNA reads TGTGCCATCAGTGGACCGGATGGGGGGACCACTGAAGCTTTCTTT. The chain is built from TRBV10-3 and TRBJ1-1, with D possibly TRBD1 on 5 matching bases. CDR3 length equals 15 residues. Trimming stripped 4 bases from V and 4 bases from J, with 16 bases between. Per germline, CDR1 ENHRY and CDR2 SYGVKD.